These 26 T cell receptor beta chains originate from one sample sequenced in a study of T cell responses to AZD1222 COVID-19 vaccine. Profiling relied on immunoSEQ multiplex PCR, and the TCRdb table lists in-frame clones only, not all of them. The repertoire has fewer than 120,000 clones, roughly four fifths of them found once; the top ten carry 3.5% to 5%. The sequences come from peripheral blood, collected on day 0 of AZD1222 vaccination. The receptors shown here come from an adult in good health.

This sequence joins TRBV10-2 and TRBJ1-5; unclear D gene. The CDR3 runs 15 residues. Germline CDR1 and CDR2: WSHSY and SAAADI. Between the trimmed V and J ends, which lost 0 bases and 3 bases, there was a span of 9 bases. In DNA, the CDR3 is TGCGCCAGCAGTGAGTCCCAGTACTCCAATCAGCCCCAGCATTTT. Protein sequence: CASSESQYSNQPQHF.

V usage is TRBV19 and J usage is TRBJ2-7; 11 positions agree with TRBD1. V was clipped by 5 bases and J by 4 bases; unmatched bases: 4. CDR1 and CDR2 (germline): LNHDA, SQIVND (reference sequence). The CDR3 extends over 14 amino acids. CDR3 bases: TGTGCCAGTAGTGCCGGGACAGGGGGTTACGAGCAGTACTTC. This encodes CASSAGTGGYEQYF.

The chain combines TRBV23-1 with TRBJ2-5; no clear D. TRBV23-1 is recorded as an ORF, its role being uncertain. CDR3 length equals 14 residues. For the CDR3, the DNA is TGCGTTCCGGGTGGGAAACCCCGCCAAGAGACCCAGTACTTC. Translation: CVPGGKPRQETQYF.

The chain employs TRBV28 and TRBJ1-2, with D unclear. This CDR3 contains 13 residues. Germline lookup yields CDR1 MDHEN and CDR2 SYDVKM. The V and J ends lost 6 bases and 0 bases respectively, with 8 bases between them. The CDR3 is CASRAPPNYGYTF. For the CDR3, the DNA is TGTGCCAGCAGAGCACCCCCTAACTATGGCTACACCTTC.

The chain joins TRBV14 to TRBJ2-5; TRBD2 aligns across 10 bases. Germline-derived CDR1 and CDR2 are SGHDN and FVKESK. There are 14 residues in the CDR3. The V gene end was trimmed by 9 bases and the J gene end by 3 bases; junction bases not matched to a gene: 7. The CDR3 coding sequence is TGTGCCAGTGGCGGGACTAGCGCAAAAGAGACCCAGTACTTC. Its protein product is CASGGTSAKETQYF.

The CDR3 loop reads CASSSVSSGANVLTF. The CDR3 bases are TGTGCCAGCAGTTCGGTGAGCTCTGGGGCCAACGTCCTGACTTTC. V usage is TRBV6-5 and J usage is TRBJ2-6; no clear D gene. The CDR3 contains 15 residues. Looked up from germline, CDR1 is MNHEY and CDR2 is SVGAGI. V dropped 4 bases and J dropped 0 bases, with 7 bases sitting between them.

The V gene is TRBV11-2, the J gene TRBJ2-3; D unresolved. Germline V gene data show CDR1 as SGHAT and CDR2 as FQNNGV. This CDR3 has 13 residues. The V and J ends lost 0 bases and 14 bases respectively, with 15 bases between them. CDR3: CASSLDYRAFGYF. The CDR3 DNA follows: TGTGCCAGCAGCTTAGATTACAGAGCCTTTGGGTATTTT.

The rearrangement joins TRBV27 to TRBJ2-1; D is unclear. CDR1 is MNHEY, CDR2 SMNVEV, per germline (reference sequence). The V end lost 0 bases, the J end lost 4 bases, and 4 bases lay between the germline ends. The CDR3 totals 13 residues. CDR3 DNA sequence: TGTGCCAGCAGTTTATCACTTTACAATGAGCAGTTCTTC. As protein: CASSLSLYNEQFF.

The DNA for the CDR3 is TGCGCCAGCAGCCATGGGACTAGCGGGAACCAAGAGACCCAGTACTTC. Its protein is CASSHGTSGNQETQYF. The chain joins TRBV4-1 to TRBJ2-5; 13 positions match TRBD2. The V gene end was trimmed by 3 bases and the J gene end by 0 bases; junction bases not matched to a gene: 1. The length of the CDR3 is 16 residues. Germline values: CDR1 MGHRA, CDR2 YSYEKL.

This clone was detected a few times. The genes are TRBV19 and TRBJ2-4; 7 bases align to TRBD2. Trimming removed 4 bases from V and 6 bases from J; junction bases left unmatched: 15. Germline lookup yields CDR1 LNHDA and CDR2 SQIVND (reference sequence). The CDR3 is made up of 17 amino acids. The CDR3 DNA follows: TGTGCCAGTAGTACTGGGGCCGGGGGGTTTACCGGAAACATTCAGTACTTC. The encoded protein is CASSTGAGGFTGNIQYF.

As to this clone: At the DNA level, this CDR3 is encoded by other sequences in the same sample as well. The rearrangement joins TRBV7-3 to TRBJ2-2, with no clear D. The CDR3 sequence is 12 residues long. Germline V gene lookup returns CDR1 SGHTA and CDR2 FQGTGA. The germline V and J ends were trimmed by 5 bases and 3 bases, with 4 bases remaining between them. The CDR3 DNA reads TGTGCCAGCAGCCGTTACACCGGGGAGCTGTTTTTT. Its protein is CASSRYTGELFF.

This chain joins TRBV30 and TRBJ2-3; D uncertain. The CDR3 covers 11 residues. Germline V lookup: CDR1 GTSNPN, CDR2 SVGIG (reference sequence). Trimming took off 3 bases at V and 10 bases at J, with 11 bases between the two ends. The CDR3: CAWSDRISQYF. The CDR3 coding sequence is TGTGCCTGGAGCGACCGCATCTCGCAGTATTTT.

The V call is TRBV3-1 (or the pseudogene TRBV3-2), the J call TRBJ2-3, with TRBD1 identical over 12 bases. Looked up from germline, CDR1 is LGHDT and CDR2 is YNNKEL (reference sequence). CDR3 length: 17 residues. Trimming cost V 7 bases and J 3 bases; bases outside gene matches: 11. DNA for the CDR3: TGTGCCAGCAACACCGGGACAGGGGGCGCCGGGACAGATACGCAGTATTTT. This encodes CASNTGTGGAGTDTQYF.

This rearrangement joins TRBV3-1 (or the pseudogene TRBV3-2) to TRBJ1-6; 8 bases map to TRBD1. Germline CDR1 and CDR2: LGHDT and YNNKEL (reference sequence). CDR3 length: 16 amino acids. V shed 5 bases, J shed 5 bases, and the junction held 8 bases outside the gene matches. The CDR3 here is CASSGAGGANNSPLHF. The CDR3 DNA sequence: TGTGCCAGCAGCGGGGCAGGGGGCGCCAATAATTCACCCCTCCACTTT.

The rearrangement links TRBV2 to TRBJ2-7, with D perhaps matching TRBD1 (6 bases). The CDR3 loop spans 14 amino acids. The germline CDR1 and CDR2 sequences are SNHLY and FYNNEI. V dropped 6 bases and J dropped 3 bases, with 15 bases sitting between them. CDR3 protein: CASSEQGLGYEQYF. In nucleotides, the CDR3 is TGTGCCAGCAGCGAACAGGGTCTTGGCTACGAGCAGTACTTC.

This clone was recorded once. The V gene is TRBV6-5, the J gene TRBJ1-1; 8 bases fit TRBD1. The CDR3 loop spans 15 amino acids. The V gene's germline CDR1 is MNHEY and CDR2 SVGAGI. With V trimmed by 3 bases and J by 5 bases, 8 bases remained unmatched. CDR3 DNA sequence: TGTGCCAGCAGTTATGAGGGACAGGCTGGGACTGAAGCTTTCTTT. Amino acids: CASSYEGQAGTEAFF.

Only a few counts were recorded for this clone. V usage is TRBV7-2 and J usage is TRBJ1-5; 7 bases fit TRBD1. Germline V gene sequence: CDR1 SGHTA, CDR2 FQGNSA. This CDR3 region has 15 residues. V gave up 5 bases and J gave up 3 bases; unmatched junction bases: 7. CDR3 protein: CASSLTGQPNQPQHF. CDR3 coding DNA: TGTGCCAGCAGCCTTACGGGACAGCCCAATCAGCCCCAGCATTTT.

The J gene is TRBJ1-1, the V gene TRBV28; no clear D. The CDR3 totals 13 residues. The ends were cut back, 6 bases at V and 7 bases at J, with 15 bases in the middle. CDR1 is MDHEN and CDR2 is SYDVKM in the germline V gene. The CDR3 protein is CASRTGIPREAFF. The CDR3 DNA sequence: TGTGCCAGCAGGACCGGGATACCCCGTGAAGCTTTCTTT.

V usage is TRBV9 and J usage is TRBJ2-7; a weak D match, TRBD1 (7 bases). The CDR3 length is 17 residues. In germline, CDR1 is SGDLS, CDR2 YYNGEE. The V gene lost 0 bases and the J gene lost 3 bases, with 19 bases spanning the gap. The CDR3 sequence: CASSVEEGTQGGYEQYF. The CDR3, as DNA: TGTGCCAGCAGCGTAGAAGAGGGTACTCAGGGGGGCTACGAGCAGTACTTC.

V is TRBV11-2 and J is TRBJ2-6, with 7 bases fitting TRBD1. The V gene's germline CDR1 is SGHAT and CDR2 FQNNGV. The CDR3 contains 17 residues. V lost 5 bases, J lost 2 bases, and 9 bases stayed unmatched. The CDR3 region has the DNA TGTGCCAGCAGCGCCGGACAGGTTGTCACTGGGGCCAACGTCCTGACTTTC. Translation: CASSAGQVVTGANVLTF. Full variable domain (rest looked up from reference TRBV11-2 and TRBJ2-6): EAGVAQSPRYKIIEKRQSVAFWCNPISGHATLYWYQQILGQGPKLLIQFQNNGVVDDSQLPKDRFSAERLKGVDSTLKIQPAKLEDSAVYLCASSAGQVVTGANVLTFGAGSRLTVL.

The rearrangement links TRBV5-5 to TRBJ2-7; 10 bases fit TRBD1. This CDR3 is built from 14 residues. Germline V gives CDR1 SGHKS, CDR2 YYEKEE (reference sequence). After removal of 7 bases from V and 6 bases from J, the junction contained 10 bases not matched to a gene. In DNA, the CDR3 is TGTGCCAGCGGGATTGCGGGACAGGGGCGCGAGCAGTACTTC. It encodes CASGIAGQGREQYF.

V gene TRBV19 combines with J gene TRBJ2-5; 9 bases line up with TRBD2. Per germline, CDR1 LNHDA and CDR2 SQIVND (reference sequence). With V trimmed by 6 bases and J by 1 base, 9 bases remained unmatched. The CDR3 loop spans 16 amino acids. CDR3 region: CASRPGLADFQETQYF. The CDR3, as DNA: TGTGCCAGTAGACCGGGACTAGCAGACTTCCAAGAGACCCAGTACTTC.

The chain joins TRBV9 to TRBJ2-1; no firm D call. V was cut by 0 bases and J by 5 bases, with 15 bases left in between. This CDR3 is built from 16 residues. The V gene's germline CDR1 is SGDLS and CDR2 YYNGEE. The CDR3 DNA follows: TGTGCCAGCAGCGTAGAAAGTTGGTCAGGAGACAATGAGCAGTTCTTC. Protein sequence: CASSVESWSGDNEQFF.

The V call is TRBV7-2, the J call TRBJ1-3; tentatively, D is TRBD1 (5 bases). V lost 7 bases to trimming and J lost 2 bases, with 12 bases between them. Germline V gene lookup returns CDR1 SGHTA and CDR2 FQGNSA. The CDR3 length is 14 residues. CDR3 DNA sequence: TGTGCCAGCAACCCCGGGGCCGCTGGAAACACCATATATTTT. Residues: CASNPGAAGNTIYF.

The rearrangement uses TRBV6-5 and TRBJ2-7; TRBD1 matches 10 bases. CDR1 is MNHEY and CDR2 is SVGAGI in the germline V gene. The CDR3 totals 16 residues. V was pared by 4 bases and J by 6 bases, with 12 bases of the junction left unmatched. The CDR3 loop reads CASSSTTGGRRTEQYF. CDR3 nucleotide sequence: TGTGCCAGCAGTTCCACGACAGGGGGCCGTCGGACCGAGCAGTACTTC.

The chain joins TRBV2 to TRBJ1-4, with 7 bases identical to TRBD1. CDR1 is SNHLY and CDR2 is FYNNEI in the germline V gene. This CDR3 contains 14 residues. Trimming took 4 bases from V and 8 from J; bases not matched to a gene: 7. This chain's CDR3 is CASSGTGVREKLFF. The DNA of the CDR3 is TGTGCCAGCAGTGGGACAGGTGTGAGGGAAAAACTGTTTTTT.